This TCR beta chain was identified in a study of T cell responses to AZD1222 COVID-19 vaccine. Per germline, CDR1 SGHRS and CDR2 YFSETQ. Unmatched junction bases numbered 6, after V lost 0 bases and J lost 7 bases. The CDR3 has 15 residues. This table comes from immunoSEQ multiplex PCR, and its TCRdb copy is limited to in-frame clones, with some not included. The sample shows approximately 190,000 clones, approximately 91% of them seen only once. Sequencing was performed on peripheral blood, taken on day 0 of AZD1222 vaccination. The source is an adult in good health. This chain uses TRBV5-1 with TRBJ1-4, with 7 bases fitting TRBD1. The CDR3 sequence: CASSLAGAGGEKLFF. DNA for the CDR3: TGCGCCAGCAGCTTGGCAGGGGCAGGGGGTGAAAAACTGTTTTTT.